One T cell receptor beta chain is described in this entry. Antigen: not known. Expressed TCRB transcripts were sequenced because the entire RNA isolate underwent reverse transcription. Using immunoSEQ multiplex PCR, the repertoire was profiled, and TCRdb retains in-frame clones only, with some absent. The sample shows 350,000 to 400,000 clones, around 15% of them seen only once. The sample originates from a study of beta chain features in type 1 diabetes. Broader study findings: For patients and controls alike, PCR might favor shorter templates to the same degree. There were fewer insertions and more deletions at the VDJ junctions of type 1 diabetes patients. A moderate, significant TCRB CDR3 shortening appeared in type 1 diabetes across four CD4+ subsets.

The sequencing input was naive CD4+ T cells from blood. The sequence came from a woman aged 18-29 years in good health.

For the CDR3, the DNA is TGTGCCAGCAGCCCGCGGACTAGGCCCTACGAGCAGTACTTC. Translation gives CASSPRTRPYEQYF. V gene TRBV7-2 combines with J gene TRBJ2-7, with 7 bases matching TRBD2. The CDR3 runs to 14 residues. The V and J ends lost 5 bases and 2 bases, in that order; junction bases with no gene match: 6. Germline assignment: CDR1 SGHTA and CDR2 FQGNSA.